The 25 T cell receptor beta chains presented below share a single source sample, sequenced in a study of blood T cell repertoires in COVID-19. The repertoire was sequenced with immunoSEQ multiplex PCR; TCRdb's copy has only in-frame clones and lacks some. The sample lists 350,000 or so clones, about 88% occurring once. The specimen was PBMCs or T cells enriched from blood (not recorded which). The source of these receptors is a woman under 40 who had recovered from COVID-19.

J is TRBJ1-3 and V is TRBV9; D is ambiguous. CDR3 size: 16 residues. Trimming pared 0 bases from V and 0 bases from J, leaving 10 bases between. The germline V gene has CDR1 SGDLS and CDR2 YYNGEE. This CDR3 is CASSVVGRVSGNTIYF. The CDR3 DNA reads TGTGCCAGCAGCGTAGTCGGGCGGGTCTCTGGAAACACCATATATTTT.

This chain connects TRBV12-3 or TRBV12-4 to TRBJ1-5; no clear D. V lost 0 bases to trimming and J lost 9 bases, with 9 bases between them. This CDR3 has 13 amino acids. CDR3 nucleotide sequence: TGTGCCAGCAGTTTAGCCTCCCTAGCGCCCCAGCATTTT. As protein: CASSLASLAPQHF.

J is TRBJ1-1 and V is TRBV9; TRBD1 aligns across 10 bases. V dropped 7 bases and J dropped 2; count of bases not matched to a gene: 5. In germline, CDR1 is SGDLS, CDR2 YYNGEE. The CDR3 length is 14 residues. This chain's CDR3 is CASSKTGGNTEAFF. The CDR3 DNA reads TGTGCCAGCTCCAAGACAGGGGGCAACACTGAAGCTTTCTTT.

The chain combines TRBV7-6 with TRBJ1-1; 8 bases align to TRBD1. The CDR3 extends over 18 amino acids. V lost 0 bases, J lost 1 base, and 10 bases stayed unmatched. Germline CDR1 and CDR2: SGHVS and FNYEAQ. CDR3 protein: CASSLARSTGARNTEAFF. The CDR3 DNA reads TGTGCCAGCAGCTTAGCGCGATCGACAGGGGCCCGGAACACTGAAGCTTTCTTT. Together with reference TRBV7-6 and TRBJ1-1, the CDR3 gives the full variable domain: GAGVSQSPRYKVTKRGQDVALRCDPISGHVSLYWYRQALGQGPEFLTYFNYEAQQDKSGLPNDRFSAERPEGSISTLTIQRTEQRDSAMYRCASSLARSTGARNTEAFFGQGTRLTVV.

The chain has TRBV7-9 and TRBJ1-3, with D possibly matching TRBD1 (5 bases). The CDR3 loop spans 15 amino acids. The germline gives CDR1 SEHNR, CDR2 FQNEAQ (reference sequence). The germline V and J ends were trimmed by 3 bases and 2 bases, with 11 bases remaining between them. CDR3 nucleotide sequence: TGTGCCAGCAGCTTGGCGGGGACCGCTGGAAACACCATATATTTT. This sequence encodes CASSLAGTAGNTIYF.

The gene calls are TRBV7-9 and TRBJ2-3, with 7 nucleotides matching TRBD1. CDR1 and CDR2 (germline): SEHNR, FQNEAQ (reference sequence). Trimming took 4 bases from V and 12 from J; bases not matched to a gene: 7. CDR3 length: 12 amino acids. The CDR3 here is CASSYGQAHQYF. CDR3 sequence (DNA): TGTGCCAGCAGCTATGGACAGGCTCACCAGTATTTT.

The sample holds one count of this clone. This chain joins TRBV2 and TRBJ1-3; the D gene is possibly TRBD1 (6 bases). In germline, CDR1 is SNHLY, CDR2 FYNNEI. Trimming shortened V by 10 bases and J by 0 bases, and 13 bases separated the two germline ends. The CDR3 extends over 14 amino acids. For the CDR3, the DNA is TGTGCCACCCAGGGGTTCAACTCTGGAAACACCATATATTTT. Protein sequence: CATQGFNSGNTIYF.

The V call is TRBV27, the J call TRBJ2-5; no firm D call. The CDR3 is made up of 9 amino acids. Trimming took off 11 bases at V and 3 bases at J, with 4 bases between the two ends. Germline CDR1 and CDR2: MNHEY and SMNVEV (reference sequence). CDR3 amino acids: CALEETQYF. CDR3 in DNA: TGTGCCCTAGAAGAGACCCAGTACTTC.

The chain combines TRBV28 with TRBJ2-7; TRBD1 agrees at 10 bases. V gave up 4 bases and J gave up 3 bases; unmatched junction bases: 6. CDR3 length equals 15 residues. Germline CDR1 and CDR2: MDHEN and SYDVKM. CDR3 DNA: TGTGCCAGCAGTTCCCCTCGGACAGGGGGCTACGAGCAGTACTTC. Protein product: CASSSPRTGGYEQYF. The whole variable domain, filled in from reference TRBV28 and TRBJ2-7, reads DVKVTQSSRYLVKRTGEKVFLECVQDMDHENMFWYRQDPGLGLRLIYFSYDVKMKEKGDIPEGYSVSREKKERFSLILESASTNQTSMYLCASSSPRTGGYEQYFGPGTRLTVT.

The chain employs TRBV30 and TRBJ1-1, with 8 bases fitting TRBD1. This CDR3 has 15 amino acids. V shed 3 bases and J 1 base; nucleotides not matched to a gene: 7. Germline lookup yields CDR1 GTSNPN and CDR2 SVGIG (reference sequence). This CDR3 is CAWRLSGGQNTEAFF. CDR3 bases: TGTGCCTGGAGATTATCAGGGGGCCAGAACACTGAAGCTTTCTTT.

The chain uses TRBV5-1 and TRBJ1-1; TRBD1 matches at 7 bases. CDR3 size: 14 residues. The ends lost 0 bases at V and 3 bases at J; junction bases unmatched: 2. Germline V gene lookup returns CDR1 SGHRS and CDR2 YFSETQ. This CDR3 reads CASSLVQGDTEAFF. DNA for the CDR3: TGCGCCAGCAGCTTGGTGCAGGGGGACACTGAAGCTTTCTTT. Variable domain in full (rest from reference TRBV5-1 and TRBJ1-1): KAGVTQTPRYLIKTRGQQVTLSCSPISGHRSVSWYQQTPGQGLQFLFEYFSETQRNKGNFPGRFSGRQFSNSRSEMNVSTLELGDSALYLCASSLVQGDTEAFFGQGTRLTVV.

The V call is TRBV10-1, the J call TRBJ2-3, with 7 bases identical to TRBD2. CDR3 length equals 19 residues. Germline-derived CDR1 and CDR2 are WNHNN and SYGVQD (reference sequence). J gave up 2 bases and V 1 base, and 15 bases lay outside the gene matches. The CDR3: CASSEFNWGGPITTDTQYF. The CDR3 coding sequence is TGCGCCAGCAGTGAGTTCAACTGGGGGGGACCAATTACCACAGATACGCAGTATTTT.

CDR3 sequence reads: CASSPGTGSTYEQYF. The CDR3 coding sequence is TGTGCCAGTAGTCCTGGGACAGGGTCCACTTACGAGCAGTACTTC. V is TRBV19 and J is TRBJ2-7; 9 bases are shared with TRBD1. V lost 5 bases, J lost 4 bases, and 9 bases stayed unmatched. Germline loops: CDR1 LNHDA, CDR2 SQIVND (reference sequence). The CDR3 extends over 15 amino acids.

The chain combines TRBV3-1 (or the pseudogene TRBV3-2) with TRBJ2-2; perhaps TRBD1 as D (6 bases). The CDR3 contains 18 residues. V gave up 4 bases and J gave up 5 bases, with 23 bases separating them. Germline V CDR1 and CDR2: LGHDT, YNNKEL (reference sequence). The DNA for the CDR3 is TGTGCCAGCAGCCCATCCTTTGGCACAGGGAAGGTTACCGGGGAGCTGTTTTTT. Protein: CASSPSFGTGKVTGELFF.

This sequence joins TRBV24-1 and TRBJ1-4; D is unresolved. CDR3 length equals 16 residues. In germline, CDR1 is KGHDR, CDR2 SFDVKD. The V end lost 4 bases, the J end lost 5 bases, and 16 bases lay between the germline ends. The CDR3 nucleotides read TGTGCCACCAGTGACGGGGTTAAGGGATCAAATGAAAAACTGTTTTTT. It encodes CATSDGVKGSNEKLFF.

The CDR3 region has the DNA TGTGCCAGCAGTTTATTTGGGGGGAGGACAGATACGCAGTATTTT. This translates into CASSLFGGRTDTQYF. The V and J genes are TRBV28 and TRBJ2-3; maybe TRBD2 (6 bases). CDR3 size: 15 residues. CDR1 MDHEN and CDR2 SYDVKM come from the germline V gene. Trimming took off 1 base at V and 3 bases at J, with 11 bases between the two ends.

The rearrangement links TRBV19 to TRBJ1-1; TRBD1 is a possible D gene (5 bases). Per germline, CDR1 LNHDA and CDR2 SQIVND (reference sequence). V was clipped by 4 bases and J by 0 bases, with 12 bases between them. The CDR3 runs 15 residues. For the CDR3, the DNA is TGTGCCAGTAGTAAGAGCGGGGGATTGAACACTGAAGCTTTCTTT. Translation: CASSKSGGLNTEAFF.

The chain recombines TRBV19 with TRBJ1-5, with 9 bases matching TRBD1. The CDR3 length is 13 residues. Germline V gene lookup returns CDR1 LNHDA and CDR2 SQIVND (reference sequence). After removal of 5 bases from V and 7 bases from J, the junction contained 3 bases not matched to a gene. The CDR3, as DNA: TGTGCCAGTAGTCCGGGACAGGGCCAGCCCCAGCATTTT. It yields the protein CASSPGQGQPQHF.

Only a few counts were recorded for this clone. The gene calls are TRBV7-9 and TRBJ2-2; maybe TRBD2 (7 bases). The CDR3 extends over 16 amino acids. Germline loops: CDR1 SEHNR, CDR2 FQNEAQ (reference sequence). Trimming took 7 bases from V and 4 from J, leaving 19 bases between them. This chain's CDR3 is CASNPGGGAGTGELFF. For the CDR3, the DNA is TGTGCCAGCAACCCTGGGGGGGGCGCGGGCACCGGGGAGCTGTTTTTT.

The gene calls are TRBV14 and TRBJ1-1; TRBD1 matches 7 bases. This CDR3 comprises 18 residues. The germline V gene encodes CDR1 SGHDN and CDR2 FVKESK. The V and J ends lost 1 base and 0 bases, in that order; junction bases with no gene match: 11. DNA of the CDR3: TGTGCCAGCAGCCAAGTAATTAGGGGGCAAGCCATGAACACTGAAGCTTTCTTT. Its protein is CASSQVIRGQAMNTEAFF.

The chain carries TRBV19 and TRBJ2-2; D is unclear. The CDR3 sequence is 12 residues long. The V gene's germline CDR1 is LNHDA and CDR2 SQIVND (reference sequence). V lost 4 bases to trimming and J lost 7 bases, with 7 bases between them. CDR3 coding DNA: TGTGCCAGTAGTAATCGCGTCGGGGAGCTGTTTTTT. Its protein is CASSNRVGELFF.

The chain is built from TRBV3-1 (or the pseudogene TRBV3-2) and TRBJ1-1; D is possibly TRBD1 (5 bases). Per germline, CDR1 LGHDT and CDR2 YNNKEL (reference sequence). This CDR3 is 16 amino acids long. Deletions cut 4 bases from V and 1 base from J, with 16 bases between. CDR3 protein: CASSLDSGQWNTEAFF. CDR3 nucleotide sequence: TGTGCCAGCAGCCTCGACTCAGGGCAATGGAACACTGAAGCTTTCTTT.

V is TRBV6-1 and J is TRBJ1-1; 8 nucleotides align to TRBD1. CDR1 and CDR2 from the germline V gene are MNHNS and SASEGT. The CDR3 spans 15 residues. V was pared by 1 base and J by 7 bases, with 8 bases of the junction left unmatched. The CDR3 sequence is CASSEVGQGMSEAFF. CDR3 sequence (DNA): TGTGCCAGCAGTGAAGTCGGACAGGGAATGAGTGAAGCTTTCTTT.

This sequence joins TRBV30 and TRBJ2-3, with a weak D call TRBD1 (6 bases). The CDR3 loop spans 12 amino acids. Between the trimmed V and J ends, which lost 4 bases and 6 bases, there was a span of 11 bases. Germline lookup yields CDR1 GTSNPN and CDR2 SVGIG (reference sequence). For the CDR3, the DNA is TGTGCCTGGATGGGGGCCTCGGATACGCAGTATTTT. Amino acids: CAWMGASDTQYF.

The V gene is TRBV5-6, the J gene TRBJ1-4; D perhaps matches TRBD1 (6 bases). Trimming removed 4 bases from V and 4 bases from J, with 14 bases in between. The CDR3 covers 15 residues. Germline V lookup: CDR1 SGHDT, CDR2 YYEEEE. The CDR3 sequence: CASSEYRVLNEKLFF. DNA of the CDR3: TGTGCCAGCAGCGAATACAGGGTACTTAATGAAAAACTGTTTTTT.